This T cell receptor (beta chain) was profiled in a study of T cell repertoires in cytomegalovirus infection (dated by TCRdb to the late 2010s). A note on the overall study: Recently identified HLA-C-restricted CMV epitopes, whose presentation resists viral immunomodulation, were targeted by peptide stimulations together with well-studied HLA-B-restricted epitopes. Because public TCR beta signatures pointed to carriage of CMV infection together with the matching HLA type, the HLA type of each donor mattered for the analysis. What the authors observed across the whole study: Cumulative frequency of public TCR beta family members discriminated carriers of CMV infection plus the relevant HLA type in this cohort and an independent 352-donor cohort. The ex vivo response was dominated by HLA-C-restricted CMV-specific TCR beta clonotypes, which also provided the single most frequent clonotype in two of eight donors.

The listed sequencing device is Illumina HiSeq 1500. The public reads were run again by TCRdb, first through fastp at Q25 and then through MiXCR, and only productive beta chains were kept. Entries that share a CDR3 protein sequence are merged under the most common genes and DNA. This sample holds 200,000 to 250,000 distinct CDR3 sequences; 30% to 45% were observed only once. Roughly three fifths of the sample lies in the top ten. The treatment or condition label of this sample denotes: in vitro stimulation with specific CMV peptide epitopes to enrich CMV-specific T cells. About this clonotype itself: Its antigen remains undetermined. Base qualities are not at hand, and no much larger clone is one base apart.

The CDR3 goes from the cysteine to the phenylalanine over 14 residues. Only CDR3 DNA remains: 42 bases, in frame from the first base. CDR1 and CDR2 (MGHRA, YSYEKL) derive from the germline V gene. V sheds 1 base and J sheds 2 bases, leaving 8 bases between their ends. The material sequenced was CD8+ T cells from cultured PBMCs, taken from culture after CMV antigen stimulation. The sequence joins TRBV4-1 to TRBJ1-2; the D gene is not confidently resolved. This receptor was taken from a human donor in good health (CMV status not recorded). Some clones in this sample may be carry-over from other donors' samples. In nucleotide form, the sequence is TGCGCCAGCAGCCAAGCGGCAGGAAACTATGGCTACACCTTC. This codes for CASSQAAGNYGYTF.